A selection of T cell receptor beta chains follows, all from one sample in a study of early T cells in non-severe SARS-CoV-2 infection. TCRdb re-derived calls from the 5' RACE reads in MiXCR, one entry per CDR3 protein. The profile shows around 55,000 distinct CDR3 sequences, about 6.1% of them singletons. This sample comprised whole blood, obtained at baseline. The source of these receptors is an adult who was a healthcare worker with PCR-confirmed SARS-CoV-2 infection or an uninfected control (not recorded which). CDR3s include the opening cysteine and the closing phenylalanine or tryptophan. The order of the fields is J gene, V gene, clone size, D gene, CDR3 protein, CDR3 DNA. D genes are given only for firm matches. Clone size is not always given. Where it is, it says once, few, many or a class for expanded clones.

TRBJ2-7,TRBV6-2/TRBV6-3,-,-,CASSLSGPLYEQYF,TGTGCCAGCAGTCTTTCGGGACCGCTCTACGAGCAGTACTTC
TRBJ2-5,TRBV7-3,many,TRBD2,CASSFQGGGETQYF,TGTGCCAGCAGCTTCCAAGGCGGGGGAGAGACCCAGTACTTC
TRBJ1-1,TRBV30,many,-,CAWSVAVNTEAFF,TGTGCCTGGAGTGTCGCGGTGAACACTGAAGCTTTCTTT
TRBJ1-1,TRBV10-3,-,-,CAIIRDSGTEAFF,TGTGCCATCATACGGGATTCGGGCACTGAAGCTTTCTTT
TRBJ1-1,TRBV4-3,-,-,CASSQVWGNTEAFF,TGCGCCAGCAGCCAAGTCTGGGGGAACACTGAAGCTTTCTTT
TRBJ2-5,TRBV9,-,-,CASSVGTHDQETQYF,TGTGCCAGCAGCGTAGGGACTCACGACCAAGAGACCCAGTACTTC
TRBJ2-3,TRBV4-3,-,-,CASSQDQGWDTQYF,TGCGCCAGCAGCCAAGATCAGGGGTGGGATACGCAGTATTTT
TRBJ2-3,TRBV6-6,-,TRBD2,CASSYRGGGPTDTQYF,TGTGCCAGCAGTTACCGCGGGGGGGGGCCCACAGATACGCAGTATTTT
TRBJ1-5,TRBV19,-,TRBD1,CASSTHFPGTGALYSNQPQHF,TGTGCCAGTAGTACTCACTTTCCGGGGACAGGGGCATTGTATAGCAATCAGCCCCAGCATTTT
TRBJ2-1,TRBV4-1,many,-,CASSQDLFGLLSSYNEQFF,TGCGCCAGCAGCCAAGATCTTTTCGGCTTGCTCAGCTCCTACAATGAGCAGTTCTTC
TRBJ1-5,TRBV2,-,TRBD1,CASSDGDRRNQPQHF,TGTGCCAGCAGTGATGGGGACAGGCGGAATCAGCCCCAGCATTTT
TRBJ2-1,TRBV7-9,many,TRBD2,CASSGGVSWRIF,TGTGCCAGCAGCGGGGGGGTCAGCTGGCGGATCTTC
TRBJ2-1,TRBV9,few,-,CASSVEKGSYNEQFF,TGTGCCAGCAGCGTAGAGAAGGGCTCCTACAATGAGCAGTTCTTC
TRBJ2-1,TRBV7-9,many,-,CASSFGTGAYNEQFF,TGTGCCAGCAGCTTCGGGACGGGAGCCTACAATGAGCAGTTCTTC
TRBJ1-4,TRBV10-2,many,-,CATGDEKLFF,TGCGCCACAGGGGATGAAAAACTGTTTTTT
TRBJ1-1,TRBV7-2,many,-,CASSLVGNTEAFF,TGTGCCAGCAGCTTAGTGGGGAACACTGAAGCTTTCTTT
TRBJ2-4,TRBV6-2/TRBV6-3,few,TRBD2,CASIPGLAANIQYF,TGTGCCAGCATTCCGGGACTAGCAGCAAACATTCAGTACTTC
TRBJ1-6,TRBV20-1,-,-,CSAMREAINSPLHF,TGCAGTGCTATGCGGGAGGCTATCAATTCACCCCTCCACTTT